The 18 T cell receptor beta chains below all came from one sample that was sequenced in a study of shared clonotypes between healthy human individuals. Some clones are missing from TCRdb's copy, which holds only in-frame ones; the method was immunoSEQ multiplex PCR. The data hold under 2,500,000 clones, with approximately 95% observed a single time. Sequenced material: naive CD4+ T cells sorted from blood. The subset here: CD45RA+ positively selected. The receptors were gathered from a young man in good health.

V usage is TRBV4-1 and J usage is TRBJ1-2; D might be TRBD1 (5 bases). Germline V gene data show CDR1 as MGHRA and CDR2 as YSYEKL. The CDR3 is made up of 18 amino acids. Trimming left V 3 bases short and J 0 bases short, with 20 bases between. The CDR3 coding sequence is TGCGCCAGCAGCCAGATGGGTTCGCCGGGGGTGTCTAACTATGGCTACACCTTC. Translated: CASSQMGSPGVSNYGYTF.

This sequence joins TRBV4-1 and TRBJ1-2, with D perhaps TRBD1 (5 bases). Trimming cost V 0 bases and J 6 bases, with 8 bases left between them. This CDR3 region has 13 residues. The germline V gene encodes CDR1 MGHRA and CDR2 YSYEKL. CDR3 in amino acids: CASSQDQDNGYTF. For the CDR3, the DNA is TGCGCCAGCAGCCAAGATCAGGACAATGGCTACACCTTC.

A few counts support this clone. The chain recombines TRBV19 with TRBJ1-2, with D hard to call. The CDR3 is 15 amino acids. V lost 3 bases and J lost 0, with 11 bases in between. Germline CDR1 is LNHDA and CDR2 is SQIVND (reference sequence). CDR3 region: CASSIMIGANYGYTF. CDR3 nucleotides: TGTGCCAGTAGTATTATGATCGGAGCTAACTATGGCTACACCTTC.

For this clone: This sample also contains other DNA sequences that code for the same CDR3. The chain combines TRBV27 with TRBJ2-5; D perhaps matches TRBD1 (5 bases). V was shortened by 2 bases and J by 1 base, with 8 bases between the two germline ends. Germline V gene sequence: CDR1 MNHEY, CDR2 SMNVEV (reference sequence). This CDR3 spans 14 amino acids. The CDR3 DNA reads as TGTGCCAGCAGTTTAAGTAGGGGCCAAGAGACCCAGTACTTC. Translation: CASSLSRGQETQYF.

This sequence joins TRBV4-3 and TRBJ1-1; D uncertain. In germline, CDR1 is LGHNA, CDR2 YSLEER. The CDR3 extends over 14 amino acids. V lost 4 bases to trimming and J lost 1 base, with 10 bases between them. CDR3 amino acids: CASSPGDKNTEAFF. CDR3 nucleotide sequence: TGCGCCAGCAGCCCAGGAGACAAGAACACTGAAGCTTTCTTT.

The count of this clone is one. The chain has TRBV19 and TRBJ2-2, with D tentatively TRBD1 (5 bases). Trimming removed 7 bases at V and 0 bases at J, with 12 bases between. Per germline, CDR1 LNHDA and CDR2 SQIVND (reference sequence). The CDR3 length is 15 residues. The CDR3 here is CASTTRGSNTGELFF. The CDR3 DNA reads TGTGCCAGTACCACAAGGGGCTCGAACACCGGGGAGCTGTTTTTT. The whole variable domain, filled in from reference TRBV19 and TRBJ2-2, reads DGGITQSPKYLFRKEGQNVTLSCEQNLNHDAMYWYRQDPGQGLRLIYYSQIVNDFQKGDIAEGYSVSREKKESFPLTVTSAQKNPTAFYLCASTTRGSNTGELFFGEGSRLTVL.

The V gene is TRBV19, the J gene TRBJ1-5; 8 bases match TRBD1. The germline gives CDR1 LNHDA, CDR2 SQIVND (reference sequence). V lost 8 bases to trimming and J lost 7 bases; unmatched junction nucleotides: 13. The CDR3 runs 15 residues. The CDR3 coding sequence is TGTGCCAGTTCTCCCTCCGACAGGGGAGGACAGCCCCAGCATTTT. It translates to CASSPSDRGGQPQHF.

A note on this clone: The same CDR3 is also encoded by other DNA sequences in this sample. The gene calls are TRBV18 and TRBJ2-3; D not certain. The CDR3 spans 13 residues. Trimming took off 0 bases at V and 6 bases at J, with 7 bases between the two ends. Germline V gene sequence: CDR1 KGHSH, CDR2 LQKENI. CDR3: CASSPPGRDTQYF. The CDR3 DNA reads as TGTGCCAGCTCACCACCCGGGCGGGATACGCAGTATTTT. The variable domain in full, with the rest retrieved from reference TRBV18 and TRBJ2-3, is NAGVMQNPRHLVRRRGQEARLRCSPMKGHSHVYWYRQLPEEGLKFMVYLQKENIIDESGMPKERFSAEFPKEGPSILRIQQVVRGDSAAYFCASSPPGRDTQYFGPGTRLTVL.

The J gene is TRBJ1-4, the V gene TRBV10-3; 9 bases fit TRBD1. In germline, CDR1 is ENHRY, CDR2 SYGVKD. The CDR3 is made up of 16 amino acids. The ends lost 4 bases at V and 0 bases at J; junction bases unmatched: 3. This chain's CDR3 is CAISVTGGATNEKLFF. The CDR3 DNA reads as TGTGCCATCAGTGTGACAGGGGGGGCAACTAATGAAAAACTGTTTTTT.

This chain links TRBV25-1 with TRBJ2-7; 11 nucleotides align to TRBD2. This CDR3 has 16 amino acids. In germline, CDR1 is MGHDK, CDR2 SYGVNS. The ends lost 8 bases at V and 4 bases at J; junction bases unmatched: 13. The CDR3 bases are TGTGCCAGCCTACCAATAGCGGGAGGGGGTAAATACGAGCAGTACTTC. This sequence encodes CASLPIAGGGKYEQYF.

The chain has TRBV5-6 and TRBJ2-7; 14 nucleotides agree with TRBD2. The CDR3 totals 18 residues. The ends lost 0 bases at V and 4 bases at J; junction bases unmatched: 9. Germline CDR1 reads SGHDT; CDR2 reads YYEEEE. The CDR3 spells CASSLAPRLAGGGYEQYF. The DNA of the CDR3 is TGTGCCAGCAGCTTGGCCCCCAGACTAGCGGGAGGGGGGTACGAGCAGTACTTC.

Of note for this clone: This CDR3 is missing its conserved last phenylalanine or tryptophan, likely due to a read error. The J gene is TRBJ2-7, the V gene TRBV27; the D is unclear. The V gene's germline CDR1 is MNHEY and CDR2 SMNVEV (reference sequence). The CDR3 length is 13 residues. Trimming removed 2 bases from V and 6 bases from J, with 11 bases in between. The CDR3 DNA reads TGTGCCAGCAGTTTAGTTATGCAGTCCGAGCAGTACCTC. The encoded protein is CASSLVMQSEQYL.

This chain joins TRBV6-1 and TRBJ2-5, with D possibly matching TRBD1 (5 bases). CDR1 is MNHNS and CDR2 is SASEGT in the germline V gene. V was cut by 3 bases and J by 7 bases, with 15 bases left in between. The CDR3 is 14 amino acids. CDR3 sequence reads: CASSEEAGFGTQYF. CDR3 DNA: TGTGCCAGCAGTGAGGAAGCAGGGTTCGGGACCCAGTACTTC.

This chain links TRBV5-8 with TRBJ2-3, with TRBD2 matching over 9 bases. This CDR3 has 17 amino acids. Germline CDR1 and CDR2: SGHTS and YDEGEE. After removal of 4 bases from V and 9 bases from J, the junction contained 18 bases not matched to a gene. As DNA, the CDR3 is TGTGCCAGCAGCCCGCGACTAGCGGCTTCCCACATGGGGACGCAGTATTTT. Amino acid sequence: CASSPRLAASHMGTQYF.

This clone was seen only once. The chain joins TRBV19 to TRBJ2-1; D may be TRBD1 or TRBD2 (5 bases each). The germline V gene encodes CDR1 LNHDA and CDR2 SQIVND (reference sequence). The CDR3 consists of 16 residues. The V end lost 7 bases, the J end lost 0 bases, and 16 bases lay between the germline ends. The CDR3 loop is CASTSGRTSSYNEQFF. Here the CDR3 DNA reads TGTGCCAGTACATCGGGACGGACCAGCTCCTACAATGAGCAGTTCTTC.

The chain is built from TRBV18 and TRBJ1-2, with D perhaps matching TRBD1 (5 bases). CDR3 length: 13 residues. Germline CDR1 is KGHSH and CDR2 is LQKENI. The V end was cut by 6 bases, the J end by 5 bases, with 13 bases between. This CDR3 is CASSLGTLYGYTF. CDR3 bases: TGTGCCAGCTCCCTGGGGACGTTATATGGCTACACCTTC.

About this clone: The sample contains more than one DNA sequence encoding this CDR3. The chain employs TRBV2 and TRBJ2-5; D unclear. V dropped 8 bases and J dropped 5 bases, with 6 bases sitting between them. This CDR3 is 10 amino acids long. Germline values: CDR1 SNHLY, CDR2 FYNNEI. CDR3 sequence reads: CASGLETQYF. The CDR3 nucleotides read TGTGCCAGCGGCCTTGAGACCCAGTACTTC.

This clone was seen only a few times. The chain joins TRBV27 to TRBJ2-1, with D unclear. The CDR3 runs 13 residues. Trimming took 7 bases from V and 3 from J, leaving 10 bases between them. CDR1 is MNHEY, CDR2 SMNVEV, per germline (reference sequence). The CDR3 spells CASNHPIYNEQFF. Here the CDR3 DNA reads TGTGCCAGCAACCATCCCATCTACAATGAGCAGTTCTTC.